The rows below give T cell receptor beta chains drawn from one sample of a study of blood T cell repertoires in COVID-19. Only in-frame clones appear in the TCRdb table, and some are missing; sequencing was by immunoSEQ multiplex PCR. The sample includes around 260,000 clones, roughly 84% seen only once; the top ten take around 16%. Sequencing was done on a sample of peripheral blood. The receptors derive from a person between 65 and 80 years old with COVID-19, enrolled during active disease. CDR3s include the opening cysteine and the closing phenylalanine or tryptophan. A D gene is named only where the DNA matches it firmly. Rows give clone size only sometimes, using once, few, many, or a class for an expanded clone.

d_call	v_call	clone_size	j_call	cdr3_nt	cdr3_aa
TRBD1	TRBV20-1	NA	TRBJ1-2	TGCAGTGCTAGTCCGCAGGGGGCCTATGGCTACACCTTC	CSASPQGAYGYTF
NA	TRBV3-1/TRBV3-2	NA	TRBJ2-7	TGTGCCAGCAGCCCGACCCGACAGAGACCCTACGAGCAGTACTTC	CASSPTRQRPYEQYF
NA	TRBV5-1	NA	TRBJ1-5	TGCGCCAGCAGCGCGGGGGCGGGGGGCAATCAGCCCCAGCATTTT	CASSAGAGGNQPQHF
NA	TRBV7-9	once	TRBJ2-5	TGTGCCAGCAGCTTAGGTATCGAGACCCAGTACTTC	CASSLGIETQYF
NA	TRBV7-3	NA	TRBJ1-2	TGTGCCAGCAGCCCGAACGGGGGGAACTATGGCTACACCTTC	CASSPNGGNYGYTF
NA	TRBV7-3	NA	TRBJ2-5	TGTGCCAGCAGCTTAAACGGACTTGGTGGGGAGACCCAGTACTTC	CASSLNGLGGETQYF
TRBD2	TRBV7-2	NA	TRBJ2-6	TGTGCCAGCAGCTTAAAAGCGGGGGGCCCATCTGGGGCCAACGTCCTGACTTTC	CASSLKAGGPSGANVLTF
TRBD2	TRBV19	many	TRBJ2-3	TGTGCCAGTAGTCAGACTAGCGGGAGAAAAGATACGCAGTATTTT	CASSQTSGRKDTQYF
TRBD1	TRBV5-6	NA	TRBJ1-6	TGTGCCAGCAGCTTGTCCAGGGGGATTACGTCCTATAATTCACCCCTCCACTTT	CASSLSRGITSYNSPLHF
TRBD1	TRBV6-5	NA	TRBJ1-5	TGTGCCAGCAGCCCCGACAGGGGAAGCAATCAGCCCCAGCATTTT	CASSPDRGSNQPQHF
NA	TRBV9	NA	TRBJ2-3	TGTGCCAGCAGCGTCGGGGACAAATGGGATACGCAGTATTTT	CASSVGDKWDTQYF
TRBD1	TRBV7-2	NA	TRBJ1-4	TGTGCCAGCAGCTCCCGGACAGGGAATGAAAAACTGTTTTTT	CASSSRTGNEKLFF
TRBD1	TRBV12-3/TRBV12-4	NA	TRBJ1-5	TGTGCCAGCACGCGGACAGGAATTGGGCCCCAGCATTTT	CASTRTGIGPQHF
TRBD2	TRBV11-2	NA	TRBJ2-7	TGTGCCAGCACTCGCAGCGGGAGCCACGAGCAGTACTTC	CASTRSGSHEQYF
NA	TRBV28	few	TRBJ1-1	TGTGCCAGTGGGGGGGGTTTCTTT	CASGGGFF
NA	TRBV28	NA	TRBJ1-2	TGTGCCAGCAGTTACGAGGGGGTTGGCACCTTC	CASSYEGVGTF
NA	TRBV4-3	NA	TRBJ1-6	TGCGCCAGCAGCCAAGCGAGGGGGGGGGAAGGTAATTCACCCCTCCACTTT	CASSQARGGEGNSPLHF
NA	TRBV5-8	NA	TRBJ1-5	TGTGCCAGCAGCGCGCGGACAGATTACAATCAGCCCCAGCATTTT	CASSARTDYNQPQHF
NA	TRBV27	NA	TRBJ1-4	TGTGCCAGCACCACGTTTGACGGGGGAGCAACTAATGAAAAACTGTTTTTT	CASTTFDGGATNEKLFF
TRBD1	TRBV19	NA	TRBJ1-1	TGTGCCAGTAGTATAGGGGCCGGTTGGAGGGGGCTCATGAACACTGAAGCTTTCTTT	CASSIGAGWRGLMNTEAFF
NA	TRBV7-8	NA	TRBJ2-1	TGTGCCAGCAGCTTACGAGGGCAGAATGCCTACAATGAGCAGTTCTTC	CASSLRGQNAYNEQFF
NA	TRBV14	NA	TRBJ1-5	TGTGCCAGCAGCCAAAAAAATCAGACAGAATATCAGCCCCAGCATTTT	CASSQKNQTEYQPQHF
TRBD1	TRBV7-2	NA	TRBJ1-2	TGTGCCAGCAGCGCCGGGACAGGGACCTATGGCTACACCTTC	CASSAGTGTYGYTF
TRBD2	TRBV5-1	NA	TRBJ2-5	TGCGCCAGCCACCTAGCGGGAGTCGGGGAGACCCAGTACTTC	CASHLAGVGETQYF
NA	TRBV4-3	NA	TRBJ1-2	TGCGCCAGCAGCCAAACAGGGACCGGCTACACCTTC	CASSQTGTGYTF
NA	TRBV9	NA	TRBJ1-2	TGTGCCAGCAGCGGAGCGGGGCACAGGGATGAGGGCTACACCTTC	CASSGAGHRDEGYTF
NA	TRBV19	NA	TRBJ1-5	TGTGCCAGTACCACGGGGGAGAGGCGGGTTCAGCCCCAGCATTTT	CASTTGERRVQPQHF
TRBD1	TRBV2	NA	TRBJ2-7	TGTGCCAGCAGGCGGGACAGGGGTTACGAGCAGTACTTC	CASRRDRGYEQYF
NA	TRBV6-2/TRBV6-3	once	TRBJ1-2	TGTGCCAGCAGTTCAGGGAAGTACGGGGGCTACACCTTC	CASSSGKYGGYTF
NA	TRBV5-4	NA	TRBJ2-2	TGTGCCAGCAGCTTTGGCGGGTCGACGAACACCGGGGAGCTGTTTTTT	CASSFGGSTNTGELFF
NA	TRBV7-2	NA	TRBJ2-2	TGTGCCAGCAGCCCCCCGGCCGGAGGGTACACCGGGGAGCTGTTTTTT	CASSPPAGGYTGELFF
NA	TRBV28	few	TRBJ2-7	TGTGCCAGCAGTCTCCCCGGGGGATCCCCCTACGAGCAGTACTTC	CASSLPGGSPYEQYF
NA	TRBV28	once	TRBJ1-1	TGTGCCAGCAGTTCTTCAGGGGTTGGGACTGAAGCTTTCTTT	CASSSSGVGTEAFF
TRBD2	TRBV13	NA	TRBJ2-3	TGTGCCAGCAGCTCCTCCGGGACTAGCGGGGGGGATACGCAGTATTTT	CASSSSGTSGGDTQYF
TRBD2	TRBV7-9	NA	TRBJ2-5	TGTGCCAGCAGCTTAGCGCTGAGCGGGGGGGCCCGTCAAGAGACCCAGTACTTC	CASSLALSGGARQETQYF
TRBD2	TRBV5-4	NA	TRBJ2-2	TGTGCCAGCAGCTTGACTAGTTTACGGGGGGCCGGGGAGCTGTTTTTT	CASSLTSLRGAGELFF
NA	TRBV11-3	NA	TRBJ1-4	TGTGCCAGCAGCTTAGATGGATTGGTAGAGGCAACTAATGAAAAACTGTTTTTT	CASSLDGLVEATNEKLFF
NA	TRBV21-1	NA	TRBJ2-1	TGTGCCGGGAGGGGGGAAAGGCGGTACAATGAGCAGTTCTTC	CAGRGERRYNEQFF
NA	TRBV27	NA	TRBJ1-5	TGTGCCAGCAGTTTCCGGGGCGGGGGCCCCAATCAGCCCCAGCATTTT	CASSFRGGGPNQPQHF
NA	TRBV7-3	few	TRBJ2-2	TGTGCCAGCAGCTTAATGGCTCATCCGAACACCGGGGAGCTGTTTTTT	CASSLMAHPNTGELFF
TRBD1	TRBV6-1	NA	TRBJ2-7	TGTGCCAGCAGTGAATTCAACAGGGGGGTCTCCTACGAGCAGTACTTC	CASSEFNRGVSYEQYF
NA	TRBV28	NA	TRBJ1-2	TGTGCCAGCAGTACCACCAGGGGTCACTATGGCTACACCTTC	CASSTTRGHYGYTF
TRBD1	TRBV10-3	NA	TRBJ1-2	TGTGCCATCAGTGAGGTGGGACAGGGAAATAGGGGCTATGGCTACACCTTC	CAISEVGQGNRGYGYTF
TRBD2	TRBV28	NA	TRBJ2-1	TGTGCCAGCAGTTATCCAAGCGGGAGCAGCGTTAATGAGCAGTTCTTC	CASSYPSGSSVNEQFF
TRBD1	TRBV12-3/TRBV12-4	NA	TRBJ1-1	TGTGCCAGCATAGACAGGGCCACTGAAGCTTTCTTT	CASIDRATEAFF